This T cell receptor (beta chain) was profiled in a study of cytomegalovirus exposure and HLA in healthy donors. Study findings and constraints: A likely sequencing artifact accounted for one observed cluster of highly shared sequence variants. Common viral pathogens were later found to be apparently linked to several of the most significant clusters.

This CDR3 spans 13 amino acids. Trimming removed 6 bases from V and 8 bases from J, with 14 bases in between. The germline V gene encodes CDR1 MDHEN and CDR2 SYDVKM. With 60 Vbeta and 13 Jbeta primers, the PCR was carried out. Some clones are missing from TCRdb's copy, which holds only in-frame ones; the method was immunoSEQ multiplex PCR. The sample has about 94,000 clones; about three fifths are singletons. Concerning this clone: The antigen is not known.

This clonotype was sampled from a man under 40 in good health and CMV-seronegative. The sample taken for sequencing was PBMCs. The chain couples TRBV28 to TRBJ1-5, with D maybe TRBD1 (6 bases). The CDR3 bases are TGTGCCAGCAGCTACCCGCAGGGGAAGCCCCAGCATTTT. This sequence encodes CASSYPQGKPQHF.